The sequence of this T cell receptor (beta chain) was determined in a study of glioma-infiltrating T cells (TCRdb year 2016). Background on the whole study: Low-grade gliomas were WHO grade II oligodendrogliomas or astrocytomas, and glioblastomas were WHO grade IV tumors sampled at initial rather than recurrent diagnosis. The sequencing target for blood libraries was about 4- to 11-fold coverage of roughly 980,000 peripheral T cells. Sequencing of TCR alpha- and beta-chain repertoires was performed on glioma tissue, on non-neoplastic brain tissue, and on matched peripheral blood mononuclear cells. Three low-grade glioma patients, about 8 primary glioblastoma patients, and three non-glioma patients who contributed non-neoplastic brain tissue made up the paired cohort. Dexamethasone was administered to glioma patients for six or fewer days before surgery. To measure how far tissue and blood T-cell populations diverged, each tissue-infiltrating repertoire was compared against the peripheral blood repertoire of the same patient. General findings and caveats noted by the study authors: VJ-independent divergence between tissue and blood was lower than expected in non-neoplastic patients but higher than expected in all gliomas, particularly low-grade gliomas. Group comparisons were based on small numbers of patients: three non-neoplastic, three low-grade glioma and 7 to 9 glioblastoma patients. A signature set of shared blood CDR3 motifs marked patients with low tissue-blood divergence and was depleted in highly divergent patients. Tissue and blood shared very few CDR3 sequences, a result attributed to high CDR3 diversity and limited sampling.

In this sample, this clonotype turned up many times. The target of this receptor is not known. Base-call qualities are not available, and no considerably larger clone is one nucleotide away. TCR alpha and beta CDR3 regions were amplified with the iRepertoire nested amplicon-rescue multiplex PCR (arm-PCR) platform from RNA. The input for one-step reverse transcription and amplification was about 100-450 ng of tissue mRNA or PBMC total RNA. After bead purification, a secondary multiplex PCR added Illumina adapters, and libraries were gel-purified between 200 and 400 bp. Demultiplexing relied on internal 6-nucleotide barcodes carried by the libraries. Sequencing of the libraries was done on an Illumina MiSeq using 2x220 or 2x250 nucleotide paired-end reads. For the original study's pipeline: Paired reads were merged using FLASH 1.2.11 and were aligned to the GRCh37 human genome using BWA-MEM, after which TRA and TRB reads were extracted. An IMGT-derived reference of cassette sequences and CDR3 motifs, with pseudogenes included, was used for V and J assignment. Reads were translated in three frames, and productive CDR3s were defined as those with a C...FGXG motif and no stop codons. Clonotypes were defined as unique combinations of V-J cassette pair and CDR3 amino acid sequence. Reads were filtered by Hamming distance, with the threshold set by the sequence error rate of each sample in mapped regions. TCRdb trimmed the raw reads at Q25, called clones with MiXCR and kept productive beta chains. Rows merge per CDR3 protein into single entries with the most common DNA and genes. The V and J calls follow TCRdb's processing rather than the paper's. A total of about 400,000 distinct CDR3 sequences appear in this sample, more than 35% of them only once. More than 10% of the sample is in the top ten clones.

Surgical brain or tumor specimens were cryofrozen in liquid nitrogen immediately after resection, and peripheral blood cells were collected concurrently. The receptor's source is a human donor with low-grade glioma or glioblastoma, undergoing nonglioma brain surgery, or in good health (not recorded which). Sequencing input: glioma tissue, nonneoplastic brain tissue, or PBMCs (not recorded which).

In nucleotides, the sequence is TGTGCCAGCAGTGAAGCACGAGGGGGCACAGATACGCAGTATTTT. It specifies CASSEARGGTDTQYF. Recombination connected TRBV2 to TRBJ2-3, with the D assignment possibly TRBD1 or TRBD2, given 5 matching bases for each. Trimming costs V 0 bases and J 1 base, and their ends lie 8 bases apart. From its cysteine to its phenylalanine, the CDR3 spans 15 amino acids. Just the 45-base CDR3 DNA is kept, in frame starting at base 1. Sequences SNHLY (CDR1) and FYNNEI (CDR2) are obtained from the germline V gene.